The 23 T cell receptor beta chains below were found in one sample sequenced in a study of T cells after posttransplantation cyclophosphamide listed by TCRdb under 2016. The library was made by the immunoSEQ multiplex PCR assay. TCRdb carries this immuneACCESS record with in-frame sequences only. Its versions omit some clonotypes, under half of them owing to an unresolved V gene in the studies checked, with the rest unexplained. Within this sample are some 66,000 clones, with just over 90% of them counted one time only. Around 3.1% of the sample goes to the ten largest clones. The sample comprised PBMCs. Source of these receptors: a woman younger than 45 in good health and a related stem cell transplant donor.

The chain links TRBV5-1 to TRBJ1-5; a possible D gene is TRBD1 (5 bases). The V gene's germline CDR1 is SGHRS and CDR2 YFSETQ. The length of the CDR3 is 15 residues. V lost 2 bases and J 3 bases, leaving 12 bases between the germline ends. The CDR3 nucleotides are TGCGCCAGCAGCTTTAGGGGAGGTGTCAATCAGCCCCAGCATTTT. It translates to CASSFRGGVNQPQHF.

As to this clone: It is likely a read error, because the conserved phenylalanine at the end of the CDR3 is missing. As DNA, the CDR3 is TGTGCCAGCAGTTTGTGGGGAAGCGAGCAGTACCTC. Translated: CASSLWGSEQYL. The chain carries TRBV28 and TRBJ2-7, with D hard to call. CDR1 is MDHEN and CDR2 is SYDVKM in the germline V gene. Between the trimmed V and J ends, which lost 3 bases and 6 bases, there was a span of 9 bases. The CDR3 has 12 amino acids.

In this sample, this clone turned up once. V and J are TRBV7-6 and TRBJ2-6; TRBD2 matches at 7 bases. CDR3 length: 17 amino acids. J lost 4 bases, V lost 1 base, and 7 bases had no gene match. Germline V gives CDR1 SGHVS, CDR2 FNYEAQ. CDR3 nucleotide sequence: TGTGCCAGCAGCTTAGGCGGGGGAACTCTGGGGGCCAACGTCCTGACTTTC. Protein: CASSLGGGTLGANVLTF.

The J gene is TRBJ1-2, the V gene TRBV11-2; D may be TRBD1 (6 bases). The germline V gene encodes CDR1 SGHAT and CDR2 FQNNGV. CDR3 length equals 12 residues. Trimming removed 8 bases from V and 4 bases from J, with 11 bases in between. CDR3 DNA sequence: TGTGCCAGCGGCCAGACAGGCTATGGCTACACCTTC. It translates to CASGQTGYGYTF. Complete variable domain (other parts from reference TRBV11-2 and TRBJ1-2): EAGVAQSPRYKIIEKRQSVAFWCNPISGHATLYWYQQILGQGPKLLIQFQNNGVVDDSQLPKDRFSAERLKGVDSTLKIQPAKLEDSAVYLCASGQTGYGYTFGSGTRLTVV.

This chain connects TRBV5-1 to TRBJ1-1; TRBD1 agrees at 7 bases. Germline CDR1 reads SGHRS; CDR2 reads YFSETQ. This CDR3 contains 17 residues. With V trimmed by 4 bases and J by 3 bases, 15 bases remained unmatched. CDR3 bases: TGCGCCAGCAGCCCCTACCCGACAGGGAAGCGGGACACTGAAGCTTTCTTT. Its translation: CASSPYPTGKRDTEAFF.

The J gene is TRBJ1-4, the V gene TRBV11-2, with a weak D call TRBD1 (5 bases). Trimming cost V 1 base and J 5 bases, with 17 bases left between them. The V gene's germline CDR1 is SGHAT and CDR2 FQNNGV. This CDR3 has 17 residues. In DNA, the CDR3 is TGTGCCAGCAGCTTAGTTTGGATAGGGGACCGGAATGAAAAACTGTTTTTT. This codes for CASSLVWIGDRNEKLFF.

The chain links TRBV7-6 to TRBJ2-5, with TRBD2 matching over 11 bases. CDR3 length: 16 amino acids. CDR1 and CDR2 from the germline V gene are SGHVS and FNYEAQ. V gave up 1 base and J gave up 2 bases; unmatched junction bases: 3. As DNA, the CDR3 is TGTGCCAGCAGCTTAGGGACTAGCGGGCTTCAAGAGACCCAGTACTTC. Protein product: CASSLGTSGLQETQYF.

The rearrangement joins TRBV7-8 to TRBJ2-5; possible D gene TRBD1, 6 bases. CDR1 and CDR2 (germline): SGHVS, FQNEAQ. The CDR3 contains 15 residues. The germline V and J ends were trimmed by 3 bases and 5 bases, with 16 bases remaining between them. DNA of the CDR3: TGTGCCAGCAGCTTTTCCAGGGACATGGAGGAGACCCAGTACTTC. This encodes CASSFSRDMEETQYF.

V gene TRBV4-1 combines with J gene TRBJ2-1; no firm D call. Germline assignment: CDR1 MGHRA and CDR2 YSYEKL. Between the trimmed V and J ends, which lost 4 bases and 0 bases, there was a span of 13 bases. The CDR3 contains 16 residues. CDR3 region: CASSRTQRDSYNEQFF. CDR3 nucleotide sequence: TGCGCCAGCAGCCGAACCCAGAGAGACTCCTACAATGAGCAGTTCTTC.

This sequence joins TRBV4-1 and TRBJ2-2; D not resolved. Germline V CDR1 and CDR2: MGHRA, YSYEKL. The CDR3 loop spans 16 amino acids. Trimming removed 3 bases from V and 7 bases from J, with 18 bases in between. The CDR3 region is CASSHGSLKGGGELFF. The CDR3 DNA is TGCGCCAGCAGCCATGGTTCCTTGAAGGGTGGCGGGGAGCTGTTTTTT.

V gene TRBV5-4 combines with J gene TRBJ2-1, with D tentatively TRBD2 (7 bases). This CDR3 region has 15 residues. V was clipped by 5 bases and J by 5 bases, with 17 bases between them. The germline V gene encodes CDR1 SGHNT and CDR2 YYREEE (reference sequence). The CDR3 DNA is TGTGCCAGCAGGCCCTTTGGGGGGGGCGACAATGAGCAGTTCTTC. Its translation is CASRPFGGGDNEQFF.

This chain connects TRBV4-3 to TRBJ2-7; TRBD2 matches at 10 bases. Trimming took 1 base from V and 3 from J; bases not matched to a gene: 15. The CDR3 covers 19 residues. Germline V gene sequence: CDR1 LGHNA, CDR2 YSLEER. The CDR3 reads CASSQGAVAGGRENYEQYF. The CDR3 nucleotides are TGCGCCAGCAGCCAAGGTGCGGTAGCGGGGGGTCGGGAGAACTACGAGCAGTACTTC.

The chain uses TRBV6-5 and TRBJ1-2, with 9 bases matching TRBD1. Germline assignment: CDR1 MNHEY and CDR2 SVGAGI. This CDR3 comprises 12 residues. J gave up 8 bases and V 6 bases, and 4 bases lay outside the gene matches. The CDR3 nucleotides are TGTGCCAGCAGACTGGGACAGGGAGGCTACACCTTC. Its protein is CASRLGQGGYTF.

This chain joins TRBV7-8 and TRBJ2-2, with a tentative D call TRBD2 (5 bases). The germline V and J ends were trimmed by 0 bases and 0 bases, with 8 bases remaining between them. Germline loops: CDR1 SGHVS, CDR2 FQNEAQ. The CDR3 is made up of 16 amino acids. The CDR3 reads CASSLAERANTGELFF. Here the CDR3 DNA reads TGTGCCAGCAGCTTAGCTGAGAGGGCGAACACCGGGGAGCTGTTTTTT. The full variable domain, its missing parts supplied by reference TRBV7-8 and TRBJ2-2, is GAGVSQSPRYKVAKRGQDVALRCDPISGHVSLFWYQQALGQGPEFLTYFQNEAQLDKSGLPSDRFFAERPEGSVSTLKIQRTQQEDSAVYLCASSLAERANTGELFFGEGSRLTVL.

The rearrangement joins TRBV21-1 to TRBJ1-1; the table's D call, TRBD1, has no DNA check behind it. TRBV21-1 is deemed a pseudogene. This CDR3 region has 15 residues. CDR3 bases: TGTGCCAGCAACCCAACAGGGGCCGGTCACACTGAAGCTTTCTTT. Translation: CASNPTGAGHTEAFF.

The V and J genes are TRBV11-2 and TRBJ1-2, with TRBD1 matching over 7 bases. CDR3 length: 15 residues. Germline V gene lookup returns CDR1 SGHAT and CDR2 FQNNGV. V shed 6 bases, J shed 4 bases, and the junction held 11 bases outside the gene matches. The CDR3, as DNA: TGTGCCAGCAGTTCTATAGGGGGCGCGAGCTATGGCTACACCTTC. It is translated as CASSSIGGASYGYTF.

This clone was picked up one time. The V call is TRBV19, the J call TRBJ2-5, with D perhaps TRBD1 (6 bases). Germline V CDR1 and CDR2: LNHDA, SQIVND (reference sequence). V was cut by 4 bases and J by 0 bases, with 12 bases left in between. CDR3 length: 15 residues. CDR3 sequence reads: CASSKQGLNQETQYF. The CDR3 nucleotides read TGTGCCAGTAGTAAACAGGGTCTGAACCAAGAGACCCAGTACTTC. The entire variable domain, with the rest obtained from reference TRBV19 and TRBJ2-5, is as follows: DGGITQSPKYLFRKEGQNVTLSCEQNLNHDAMYWYRQDPGQGLRLIYYSQIVNDFQKGDIAEGYSVSREKKESFPLTVTSAQKNPTAFYLCASSKQGLNQETQYFGPGTRLLVL.

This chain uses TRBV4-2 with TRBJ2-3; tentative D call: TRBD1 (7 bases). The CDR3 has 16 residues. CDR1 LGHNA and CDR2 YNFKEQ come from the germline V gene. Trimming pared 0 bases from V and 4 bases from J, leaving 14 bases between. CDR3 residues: CASSQDLGGGADTQYF. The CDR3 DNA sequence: TGTGCCAGCAGCCAAGATTTAGGAGGGGGCGCAGATACGCAGTATTTT.

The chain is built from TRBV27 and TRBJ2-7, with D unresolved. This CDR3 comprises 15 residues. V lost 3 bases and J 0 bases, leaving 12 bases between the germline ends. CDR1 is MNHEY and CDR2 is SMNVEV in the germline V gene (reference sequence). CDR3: CASSFLPLGSYEQYF. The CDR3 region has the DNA TGTGCCAGCAGTTTCTTACCGCTAGGCTCCTACGAGCAGTACTTC.

CDR3 DNA: TGTGCCAGTAGTATAGCAGGGACTGAAGCTTTCTTT. This translates into CASSIAGTEAFF. The V gene is TRBV19, the J gene TRBJ1-1; perhaps TRBD1 as D (5 bases). Germline V gene lookup returns CDR1 LNHDA and CDR2 SQIVND (reference sequence). V was shortened by 1 base and J by 5 bases, with 5 bases between the two germline ends. The CDR3 totals 12 residues.

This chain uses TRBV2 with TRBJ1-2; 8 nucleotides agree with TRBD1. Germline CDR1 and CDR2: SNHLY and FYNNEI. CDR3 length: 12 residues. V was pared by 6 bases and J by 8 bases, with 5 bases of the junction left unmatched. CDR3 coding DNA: TGTGCCAGCAGCCCAGGGGGCGCCGGCTACACCTTC. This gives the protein CASSPGGAGYTF.

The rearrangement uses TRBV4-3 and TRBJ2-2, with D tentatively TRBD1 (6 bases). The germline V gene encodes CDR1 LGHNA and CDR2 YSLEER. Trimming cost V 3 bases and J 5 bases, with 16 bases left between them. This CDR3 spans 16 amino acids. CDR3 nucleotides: TGCGCCAGCAGCCAGGGCCTGATACAGGGAACCGGGGAGCTGTTTTTT. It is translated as CASSQGLIQGTGELFF.

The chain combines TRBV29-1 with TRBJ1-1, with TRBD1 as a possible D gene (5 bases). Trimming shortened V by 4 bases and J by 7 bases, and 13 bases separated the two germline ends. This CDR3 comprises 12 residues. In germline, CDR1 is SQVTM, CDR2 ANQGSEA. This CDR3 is CSVVEGYFEAFF. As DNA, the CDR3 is TGCAGCGTTGTAGAGGGGTACTTTGAAGCTTTCTTT. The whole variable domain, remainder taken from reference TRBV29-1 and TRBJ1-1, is SAVISQKPSRDICQRGTSLTIQCQVDSQVTMMFWYRQQPGQSLTLIATANQGSEATYESGFVIDKFPISRPNLTFSTLTVSNMSPEDSSIYLCSVVEGYFEAFFGQGTRLTVV.